This T cell receptor beta chain emerged from a study of Ad26.COV2.S vaccination and SARS-CoV-2 variants. Study-wide context: Administration of Ad26.COV2.S was intramuscular, either once or twice 56 days apart.

The CDR3 contains 16 residues. V dropped 10 bases and J dropped 4 bases, with 25 bases sitting between them. Germline V gene lookup returns CDR1 LNHDA and CDR2 SQIVND (reference sequence). Treatment given: some 19 received Ad26.COV2.S at low or high dose, single or two shots; a few received placebo; per-sample allocation not given. Sampling occurred on day 63 after the first vaccine or placebo injection. A remark on this clone: Antigen unknown.

The method was immunoSEQ multiplex PCR; TCRdb's version includes in-frame clones alone and lacks a portion of them. The table lists around 320,000 clones, over 75% of them singletons. Overall study findings and caveats: Possibly, TCR breadth and depth analyses underestimated total T cell responses.

The chain is built from TRBV19 and TRBJ2-5; the D gene is possibly TRBD2 (5 bases). Sequences were derived from peripheral blood, sampled in a trial of Ad26.COV2.S vaccine versus placebo. This clonotype originated in a person aged 18-60 years who received the Ad26.COV2.S COVID-19 vaccine or a placebo. The CDR3 sequence: CATSLFGRGMGETQYF. The CDR3 coding sequence is TGTGCCACTTCCCTCTTCGGCCGGGGAATGGGAGAGACCCAGTACTTC.